A selection of T cell receptor beta chains follows, all from one sample in a study of molecular identifiers for immune sequencing clone quantification. MiXCR was run by TCRdb on the PCR reads, yielding one entry per CDR3 protein. The repertoire holds approximately 630,000 distinct CDR3 sequences, over 25% seen once, with 0.78% in the top ten. Sequencing was carried out using naive CD8+ T cells from blood, with Jurkat cell RNA spiked in. The receptor source for this set is a human donor in good health. Some libraries in this study had Jurkat cell RNA spiked in. The CDR3 runs from the conserved cysteine through the conserved F or W. The D gene is left open where the match is weak. Not every row has a clone size; where given, it reads once, few, many or a size class.

clone size: NA; CDR3 length: 16; J gene: TRBJ2-3; D gene: TRBD2; V gene: TRBV7-2; CDR3 protein: CARSPGGGGGTDTQYF; CDR3 DNA: TGTGCCCGCAGTCCGGGGGGGGGCGGGGGCACAGATACGCAGTATTTT
clone size: NA; CDR3 length: 14; J gene: TRBJ2-5; D gene: NA; V gene: TRBV27; CDR3 protein: CASSLYGQFEPQYF; CDR3 DNA: TGTGCCAGCAGTTTATATGGTCAGTTCGAGCCCCAGTACTTC
clone size: many; CDR3 length: 18; J gene: TRBJ2-3; D gene: TRBD2; V gene: TRBV5-1; CDR3 protein: CASSAGLAGTSYGDTQYF; CDR3 DNA: TGCGCCAGCAGCGCGGGACTAGCGGGGACCAGTTACGGGGATACGCAGTATTTT
clone size: few; CDR3 length: 15; J gene: TRBJ2-1; D gene: TRBD2; V gene: TRBV6-1; CDR3 protein: CASRGGTSPPNEQFF; CDR3 DNA: TGTGCCAGCAGGGGGGGGACTAGCCCCCCCAATGAGCAGTTCTTC
clone size: many; CDR3 length: 14; J gene: TRBJ2-3; D gene: NA; V gene: TRBV30; CDR3 protein: CAWGEGPRTDTQYF; CDR3 DNA: TGTGCCTGGGGTGAGGGCCCTCGTACAGATACGCAGTATTTT
clone size: many; CDR3 length: 15; J gene: TRBJ2-7; D gene: TRBD2; V gene: TRBV6-5; CDR3 protein: CASRPRLAGVLEQYF; CDR3 DNA: TGTGCCAGCAGGCCTAGACTAGCGGGAGTGCTGGAGCAGTACTTC
clone size: NA; CDR3 length: 15; J gene: TRBJ2-3; D gene: NA; V gene: TRBV27; CDR3 protein: CASSPQGPSRDTQYF; CDR3 DNA: TGTGCCAGCAGCCCCCAAGGGCCCAGCAGAGATACGCAGTATTTT
clone size: NA; CDR3 length: 16; J gene: TRBJ2-1; D gene: TRBD2; V gene: TRBV3-1; CDR3 protein: CASSQDRRTSGVGQFF; CDR3 DNA: TGTGCCAGCAGCCAAGATCGACGGACTAGCGGAGTAGGGCAGTTCTTC
clone size: NA; CDR3 length: 15; J gene: TRBJ1-3; D gene: NA; V gene: TRBV12-3/TRBV12-4; CDR3 protein: CASRPDDASGNTIYF; CDR3 DNA: TGTGCCAGCAGACCGGACGATGCCTCTGGAAACACCATATATTTT
clone size: many; CDR3 length: 14; J gene: TRBJ2-3; D gene: NA; V gene: TRBV6-2/TRBV6-3; CDR3 protein: CASSWTDSTDTQYF; CDR3 DNA: TGTGCCAGCAGTTGGACTGATAGCACAGATACGCAGTATTTT
clone size: NA; CDR3 length: 16; J gene: TRBJ1-1; D gene: TRBD1; V gene: TRBV10-3; CDR3 protein: CAISEPDRAVNTEAFF; CDR3 DNA: TGTGCCATCAGTGAACCGGACAGGGCGGTGAACACTGAAGCTTTCTTT
clone size: few; CDR3 length: 13; J gene: TRBJ1-6; D gene: NA; V gene: TRBV4-1; CDR3 protein: CASSQQDNSPLHF; CDR3 DNA: TGCGCCAGCAGCCAACAGGATAATTCACCCCTCCACTTT
clone size: few; CDR3 length: 15; J gene: TRBJ2-6; D gene: NA; V gene: TRBV9; CDR3 protein: CASSVEITGANVLTF; CDR3 DNA: TGTGCCAGCAGCGTAGAAATCACTGGGGCCAACGTCCTGACTTTC
clone size: NA; CDR3 length: 16; J gene: TRBJ1-6; D gene: NA; V gene: TRBV4-3; CDR3 protein: CASSQDLGSHNSPLHF; CDR3 DNA: TGCGCCAGCAGCCAAGATCTGGGGTCGCATAATTCACCCCTCCACTTT
clone size: few; CDR3 length: 18; J gene: TRBJ2-2; D gene: TRBD2; V gene: TRBV27; CDR3 protein: CASSLSSGTSGRDGELFF; CDR3 DNA: TGTGCCAGCAGTTTATCGAGCGGGACTAGCGGGAGAGACGGGGAGCTGTTTTTT
clone size: many; CDR3 length: 12; J gene: TRBJ1-1; D gene: NA; V gene: TRBV30; CDR3 protein: CAWSLGGTEAFF; CDR3 DNA: TGTGCCTGGAGTCTAGGGGGTACTGAAGCTTTCTTT
clone size: many; CDR3 length: 15; J gene: TRBJ2-7; D gene: TRBD1; V gene: TRBV27; CDR3 protein: CASSLSGTGGYEQYF; CDR3 DNA: TGTGCCAGCAGTTTATCGGGGACAGGGGGCTACGAGCAGTACTTC
clone size: NA; CDR3 length: 17; J gene: TRBJ2-3; D gene: TRBD2; V gene: TRBV6-6; CDR3 protein: CASSYLPSGQTTDTQYF; CDR3 DNA: TGTGCCAGCAGTTACCTTCCTAGCGGGCAGACCACAGATACGCAGTATTTT
clone size: NA; CDR3 length: 13; J gene: TRBJ2-7; D gene: NA; V gene: TRBV5-4; CDR3 protein: CASSSLTPTEQYF; CDR3 DNA: TGTGCCAGCAGCTCGTTGACACCCACCGAGCAGTACTTC
clone size: NA; CDR3 length: 14; J gene: TRBJ1-1; D gene: NA; V gene: TRBV29-1; CDR3 protein: CSVERAGRNTEAFF; CDR3 DNA: TGCAGCGTTGAACGGGCGGGGAGAAACACTGAAGCTTTCTTT
clone size: NA; CDR3 length: 19; J gene: TRBJ2-1; D gene: TRBD1; V gene: TRBV7-3; CDR3 protein: CASSFEINTGQVLYNEQFF; CDR3 DNA: TGTGCCAGCAGCTTCGAGATCAATACCGGACAGGTATTGTACAATGAGCAGTTCTTC
clone size: NA; CDR3 length: 14; J gene: TRBJ2-7; D gene: TRBD2; V gene: TRBV27; CDR3 protein: CASSSGTSRYEQYF; CDR3 DNA: TGTGCCAGCAGTAGCGGGACTAGCCGCTACGAGCAGTACTTC
clone size: NA; CDR3 length: 17; J gene: TRBJ2-2; D gene: NA; V gene: TRBV12-3/TRBV12-4; CDR3 protein: CASSLNPWGGNTGELFF; CDR3 DNA: TGTGCCAGCAGTTTAAACCCTTGGGGAGGGAACACCGGGGAGCTGTTTTTT
clone size: once; CDR3 length: 13; J gene: TRBJ2-7; D gene: NA; V gene: TRBV6-5; CDR3 protein: CASSYSNSDEQYF; CDR3 DNA: TGTGCCAGCAGTTACTCGAACTCCGACGAGCAGTACTTC
clone size: few; CDR3 length: 17; J gene: TRBJ2-7; D gene: TRBD2; V gene: TRBV11-1; CDR3 protein: CASSLYRTGTSSREQYF; CDR3 DNA: TGTGCCAGCAGCTTATATCGGACCGGGACTAGTAGTCGCGAGCAGTACTTC
clone size: NA; CDR3 length: 15; J gene: TRBJ2-2; D gene: TRBD2; V gene: TRBV27; CDR3 protein: CASSYSGSDPGELFF; CDR3 DNA: TGTGCCAGCAGTTATAGCGGGTCTGATCCCGGGGAGCTGTTTTTT
clone size: many; CDR3 length: 15; J gene: TRBJ2-7; D gene: TRBD1; V gene: TRBV2; CDR3 protein: CASSWLDRGENEQYF; CDR3 DNA: TGTGCCAGCAGTTGGCTCGACAGGGGTGAGAACGAGCAGTACTTC
clone size: few; CDR3 length: 13; J gene: TRBJ2-3; D gene: NA; V gene: TRBV15; CDR3 protein: CATSRARGDTQYF; CDR3 DNA: TGTGCCACCAGCAGAGCGCGTGGAGATACGCAGTATTTT
clone size: NA; CDR3 length: 16; J gene: TRBJ2-3; D gene: NA; V gene: TRBV27; CDR3 protein: CASRRGPTTSTDTQYF; CDR3 DNA: TGTGCCAGCAGACGCGGGCCTACCACAAGCACAGATACGCAGTATTTT
clone size: NA; CDR3 length: 12; J gene: TRBJ2-7; D gene: NA; V gene: TRBV14; CDR3 protein: CASSGTVYEQCF; CDR3 DNA: TGTGCCAGCAGCGGGACTGTCTACGAGCAGTGCTTC
clone size: NA; CDR3 length: 13; J gene: TRBJ2-5; D gene: NA; V gene: TRBV10-3; CDR3 protein: CAPQAPRHAPPYF; CDR3 DNA: TGTGCCCCCCAGGCGCCACGCCACGCGCCCCCGTACTTC
clone size: NA; CDR3 length: 14; J gene: TRBJ2-1; D gene: NA; V gene: TRBV2; CDR3 protein: CASSAGCSYNEQFF; CDR3 DNA: TGTGCCAGCAGCGCAGGGTGCTCCTACAATGAGCAGTTCTTC
clone size: few; CDR3 length: 19; J gene: TRBJ2-2; D gene: NA; V gene: TRBV11-2; CDR3 protein: CASSLVGGGGAVNTGELFF; CDR3 DNA: TGTGCCAGCAGCTTAGTGGGCGGAGGGGGGGCCGTTAACACCGGGGAGCTGTTTTTT
clone size: many; CDR3 length: 19; J gene: TRBJ2-3; D gene: TRBD2; V gene: TRBV20-1; CDR3 protein: CSARDHTSGTYLSTDTQYF; CDR3 DNA: TGCAGTGCTAGAGACCATACTAGCGGGACATACCTAAGCACAGATACGCAGTATTTT
clone size: NA; CDR3 length: 15; J gene: TRBJ2-7; D gene: NA; V gene: TRBV27; CDR3 protein: CASSLSAASVHEQYF; CDR3 DNA: TGTGCCAGCAGTTTATCCGCGGCTAGCGTGCACGAGCAGTACTTC
clone size: many; CDR3 length: 17; J gene: TRBJ2-3; D gene: NA; V gene: TRBV5-1; CDR3 protein: CASSPPQAVSSTDTQYF; CDR3 DNA: TGCGCCAGCAGCCCCCCCCAGGCAGTGTCTAGCACAGATACGCAGTATTTT
clone size: few; CDR3 length: 24; J gene: TRBJ2-6; D gene: TRBD1; V gene: TRBV28; CDR3 protein: CASSPPGQGVYGVFAETGANVLTF; CDR3 DNA: TGTGCCAGCAGTCCCCCGGGACAGGGGGTCTATGGGGTGTTCGCGGAGACTGGGGCCAACGTCCTGACTTTC
clone size: NA; CDR3 length: 14; J gene: TRBJ2-1; D gene: NA; V gene: TRBV27; CDR3 protein: CASSFGSSYSEQFF; CDR3 DNA: TGTGCCAGCAGTTTTGGCAGCTCCTACAGTGAGCAGTTCTTC
clone size: NA; CDR3 length: 15; J gene: TRBJ2-1; D gene: TRBD2; V gene: TRBV27; CDR3 protein: CASILVTSGYNEQFF; CDR3 DNA: TGTGCCAGCATACTAGTGACTAGCGGTTACAATGAGCAGTTCTTC
clone size: few; CDR3 length: 12; J gene: TRBJ2-7; D gene: NA; V gene: TRBV11-2; CDR3 protein: CASAPGGDEQYF; CDR3 DNA: TGTGCCAGCGCCCCCGGCGGGGATGAGCAGTACTTC
clone size: few; CDR3 length: 13; J gene: TRBJ2-3; D gene: NA; V gene: TRBV5-8; CDR3 protein: CASSLDSSDTQYF; CDR3 DNA: TGTGCCAGCAGCTTGGACTCTTCTGATACGCAGTATTTT
clone size: NA; CDR3 length: 16; J gene: TRBJ2-1; D gene: TRBD1; V gene: TRBV4-3; CDR3 protein: CASSQEYRGSYNEQFF; CDR3 DNA: TGCGCCAGCAGCCAAGAATACAGGGGTTCCTACAATGAGCAGTTCTTC
clone size: many; CDR3 length: 12; J gene: TRBJ1-1; D gene: NA; V gene: TRBV30; CDR3 protein: CAWIGLGREAFF; CDR3 DNA: TGTGCCTGGATCGGTTTAGGGCGGGAAGCTTTCTTT
clone size: few; CDR3 length: 15; J gene: TRBJ2-2; D gene: NA; V gene: TRBV30; CDR3 protein: CAWSVIGTPTGELFF; CDR3 DNA: TGTGCCTGGAGTGTCATAGGGACGCCAACCGGGGAGCTGTTTTTT
clone size: NA; CDR3 length: 14; J gene: TRBJ2-1; D gene: NA; V gene: TRBV11-2; CDR3 protein: CASSYLGGLDEQFF; CDR3 DNA: TGTGCCAGCAGCTACTTAGGGGGGTTGGATGAGCAGTTCTTC
clone size: few; CDR3 length: 14; J gene: TRBJ2-5; D gene: TRBD1; V gene: TRBV20-1; CDR3 protein: CSATMTGLQETQYF; CDR3 DNA: TGCAGTGCAACGATGACAGGGTTGCAAGAGACCCAGTACTTC
clone size: many; CDR3 length: 16; J gene: TRBJ2-3; D gene: TRBD1; V gene: TRBV4-1; CDR3 protein: CASSLYPGGNTDTQYF; CDR3 DNA: TGCGCCAGCAGCCTCTACCCAGGGGGTAACACAGATACGCAGTATTTT
clone size: few; CDR3 length: 15; J gene: TRBJ2-5; D gene: NA; V gene: TRBV5-6; CDR3 protein: CASSLVRAEQETQYF; CDR3 DNA: TGTGCCAGCAGCTTGGTCCGGGCCGAACAAGAGACCCAGTACTTC
clone size: few; CDR3 length: 15; J gene: TRBJ2-1; D gene: TRBD2; V gene: TRBV7-2; CDR3 protein: CASSQGLAGDGEQFF; CDR3 DNA: TGTGCCAGCAGCCAAGGACTAGCGGGAGACGGCGAGCAGTTCTTC
clone size: few; CDR3 length: 15; J gene: TRBJ1-1; D gene: NA; V gene: TRBV27; CDR3 protein: CASSLGVQGGTEAFF; CDR3 DNA: TGTGCCAGCAGTTTAGGTGTACAGGGTGGGACTGAAGCTTTCTTT
clone size: many; CDR3 length: 14; J gene: TRBJ2-7; D gene: NA; V gene: TRBV10-3; CDR3 protein: CAIREGLAQYEQYF; CDR3 DNA: TGTGCCATCAGGGAGGGACTCGCCCAATACGAGCAGTACTTC
clone size: NA; CDR3 length: 13; J gene: TRBJ1-1; D gene: NA; V gene: TRBV4-1; CDR3 protein: CASSQAKGLEAFF; CDR3 DNA: TGCGCCAGCAGCCAAGCTAAGGGTTTAGAGGCTTTCTTT
clone size: NA; CDR3 length: 13; J gene: TRBJ2-1; D gene: NA; V gene: TRBV25-1; CDR3 protein: CAGSERLYNEQFF; CDR3 DNA: TGTGCCGGCAGTGAACGACTCTACAATGAGCAGTTCTTC
clone size: once; CDR3 length: 15; J gene: TRBJ1-5; D gene: NA; V gene: TRBV19; CDR3 protein: CASSTVLRGHQPQHF; CDR3 DNA: TGTGCCAGTAGTACAGTTCTGCGGGGGCACCAGCCCCAGCATTTT